Presented here are 11 T cell receptor beta chains from one specimen sequenced in a study of blood T cell repertoires in COVID-19 (TCRdb year 2020). Libraries were made using the immunoSEQ multiplex PCR assay. TCRdb obtained this table from immuneACCESS and retained in-frame rearrangements with V and J assigned. These tables miss some clones; where compared with another copy, unresolved V genes account for less than half of the shortfall, and the remainder is unexplained. For this sample there are about 140,000 clones; roughly 90% appear just once. Roughly 4% of the sample is in the top ten clones. The specimen was PBMCs or T cells enriched from blood (not recorded which). These receptors were obtained from a man in his fifties who had recovered from COVID-19.

The CDR3 spells CASSTGGQGDEKLFF. As DNA, the CDR3 is TGCGCCAGCAGCACCGGGGGACAGGGGGACGAAAAACTGTTTTTT. This sequence joins TRBV5-1 and TRBJ1-4, with TRBD1 identical over 11 bases. Per germline, CDR1 SGHRS and CDR2 YFSETQ. CDR3 length: 15 amino acids. V shed 4 bases and J 8 bases; nucleotides not matched to a gene: 7.

This clone was detected ten times or more. The chain uses TRBV28 and TRBJ1-5, with a weak D call TRBD1 (6 bases). Per the germline V gene, CDR1 is MDHEN and CDR2 is SYDVKM. The germline V and J ends were trimmed by 6 bases and 4 bases, with 13 bases remaining between them. This CDR3 spans 14 amino acids. CDR3 nucleotides: TGTGCCAGCAGACGACAGGCCAGAAATCAGCCCCAGCATTTT. The encoded protein is CASRRQARNQPQHF.

The chain couples TRBV7-9 to TRBJ2-7; TRBD2 agrees at 11 bases. Germline V gene data show CDR1 as SEHNR and CDR2 as FQNEAQ (reference sequence). The CDR3 is 15 residues long. After removal of 4 bases from V and 7 bases from J, the junction contained 9 bases not matched to a gene. The chain's CDR3 is CASSSSLAGGEEQYF. Here the CDR3 DNA reads TGTGCCAGCAGCTCCTCCCTAGCGGGAGGAGAGGAGCAGTACTTC.

This clone has just one count. The V gene is TRBV7-3, the J gene TRBJ2-7; 10 bases are shared with TRBD1. The V gene's germline CDR1 is SGHTA and CDR2 FQGTGA. There are 15 residues in the CDR3. V gave up 4 bases and J gave up 0 bases; unmatched junction bases: 3. The CDR3 region is CASSSGTGDSYEQYF. DNA for the CDR3: TGTGCCAGCAGCTCCGGGACAGGGGACTCCTACGAGCAGTACTTC.

The CDR3 region is CASSPGGELFF. The CDR3 DNA is TGTGCCAGCTCCCCGGGCGGGGAGCTGTTTTTT. This chain links TRBV7-3 with TRBJ2-2; D unresolved. From germline, CDR1 is SGHTA and CDR2 FQGTGA. The CDR3 covers 11 residues. V was cut by 8 bases and J by 7 bases, with 8 bases left in between. The full variable domain, with the rest looked up from reference TRBV7-3 and TRBJ2-2, is GAGVSQTPSNKVTEKGKYVELRCDPISGHTALYWYRQSLGQGPEFLIYFQGTGAADDSGLPNDRFFAVRPEGSVSTLKIQRTERGDSAVYLCASSPGGELFFGEGSRLTVL.

This clone occurred once. The gene calls are TRBV4-3 and TRBJ2-2, with D hard to call. Germline lookup yields CDR1 LGHNA and CDR2 YSLEER. This CDR3 contains 15 residues. Trimming pared 1 base from V and 1 base from J, leaving 7 bases between. CDR3 sequence reads: CASSQGVQNTGELFF. The DNA for the CDR3 is TGCGCCAGCAGCCAAGGTGTACAGAACACCGGGGAGCTGTTTTTT.

The genes are TRBV7-8 and TRBJ2-7, with 9 bases identical to TRBD1. The V gene's germline CDR1 is SGHVS and CDR2 FQNEAQ. This CDR3 is built from 15 residues. After removal of 1 base from V and 5 bases from J, the junction contained 6 bases not matched to a gene. The CDR3 protein is CASSLVQGAHHEQYV. The CDR3 bases are TGTGCCAGCAGCTTAGTACAGGGGGCGCATCACGAGCAGTACGTC.

This rearrangement joins TRBV18 to TRBJ1-5; possibly TRBD1 for D (6 bases). The V end was cut by 0 bases, the J end by 6 bases, with 12 bases between. The germline V gene has CDR1 KGHSH and CDR2 LQKENI. The CDR3 totals 15 residues. The CDR3 protein is CASSPPPGGSQPQHF. The CDR3 DNA reads as TGTGCCAGCTCACCACCCCCTGGGGGCAGTCAGCCCCAGCATTTT.

J is TRBJ1-1 and V is TRBV18; no firm D call. The germline gives CDR1 KGHSH, CDR2 LQKENI. This CDR3 is 15 amino acids long. Trimming left V 4 bases short and J 0 bases short, with 12 bases between. The CDR3 DNA sequence: TGTGCCAGCTCACGCCGGGCTAGCATGAACACTGAAGCTTTCTTT. Residues: CASSRRASMNTEAFF. The full variable domain, rest sourced from reference TRBV18 and TRBJ1-1, is NAGVMQNPRHLVRRRGQEARLRCSPMKGHSHVYWYRQLPEEGLKFMVYLQKENIIDESGMPKERFSAEFPKEGPSILRIQQVVRGDSAAYFCASSRRASMNTEAFFGQGTRLTVV.

The chain carries TRBV6-5 and TRBJ1-5; 8 nucleotides agree with TRBD1. The CDR3 has 15 amino acids. The germline V gene has CDR1 MNHEY and CDR2 SVGAGI. The trim removed 5 bases at V and 0 bases at J, leaving 3 bases unmatched. In nucleotides, the CDR3 is TGTGCCAGCAGTCCCGACAGGGGTAGCAATCAGCCCCAGCATTTT. It codes for CASSPDRGSNQPQHF.

The chain recombines TRBV12-3 or TRBV12-4 with TRBJ2-3; TRBD2 is a possible D gene (6 bases). This CDR3 contains 13 residues. The V end lost 8 bases, the J end lost 2 bases, and 11 bases lay between the germline ends. CDR3 coding DNA: TGTGCCAGCGGGGACTCCAACACAGATACGCAGTATTTT. Translating it yields CASGDSNTDTQYF.